These 24 T cell receptor beta chains share one sample of origin, sequenced in a study of cytomegalovirus exposure and HLA in healthy donors (dated by TCRdb to about 2017). The method was the immunoSEQ multiplex PCR assay. A mixture of 60 forward primers for TCR Vbeta segments and 13 reverse primers for TCR Jbeta segments was used in the multiplex PCR. TCRdb limited this immuneACCESS table to in-frame rearrangements with V and J called. A share of clones is missing; checked studies link under half to unresolved V genes, and the rest is unexplained. The sample profile shows roughly 130,000 clones; 80% to 90% of them were found once. The ten largest clones capture 5.9% of the sample. The specimen sequenced was PBMCs. These receptors were collected from a woman between 40 and 50 years old in good health and CMV-seropositive.

The J gene is TRBJ1-1, the V gene TRBV2; D gene unclear. The CDR3 consists of 12 residues. Deletions cut 6 bases from V and 1 base from J, with 6 bases between. Germline-derived CDR1 and CDR2 are SNHLY and FYNNEI. The CDR3 nucleotides read TGTGCCAGCAGCCCGAGGAACACTGAAGCTTTCTTT. The encoded protein is CASSPRNTEAFF.

The chain uses TRBV27 and TRBJ2-1; D is possibly TRBD2 (6 bases). This CDR3 has 15 amino acids. V was trimmed by 2 bases and J by 12 bases, leaving 20 bases between them. Germline V gives CDR1 MNHEY, CDR2 SMNVEV (reference sequence). The CDR3 is CASSLGRRMGSGQFF. In DNA, the CDR3 is TGTGCCAGCAGTTTAGGGAGGCGAATGGGCTCCGGGCAGTTCTTC.

The genes are TRBV18 and TRBJ2-5; the match to TRBD1 covers 7 bases. In germline, CDR1 is KGHSH, CDR2 LQKENI. The CDR3 is 13 amino acids. With V trimmed by 6 bases and J by 4 bases, 5 bases remained unmatched. This CDR3 is CASSPTGSETQYF. In DNA, the CDR3 is TGTGCCAGCTCCCCGACAGGGTCAGAGACCCAGTACTTC.

The rearrangement joins TRBV7-2 to TRBJ2-1, with TRBD2 matching 7 bases. This CDR3 contains 16 residues. Looked up from germline, CDR1 is SGHTA and CDR2 is FQGNSA. With V trimmed by 5 bases and J by 7 bases, 14 bases remained unmatched. The CDR3 is CASSLSGTETPNEQFF. In DNA, the CDR3 is TGTGCCAGCAGCCTAAGCGGGACCGAGACTCCGAATGAGCAGTTCTTC.

J is TRBJ2-1 and V is TRBV5-1; tentative D call: TRBD2 (5 bases). Per the germline V gene, CDR1 is SGHRS and CDR2 is YFSETQ. The CDR3 consists of 12 residues. Trimming pared 5 bases from V and 8 bases from J, leaving 11 bases between. CDR3 loop: CASRGEGDEQFF. For the CDR3, the DNA is TGCGCCAGCAGGGGAGAAGGCGATGAGCAGTTCTTC.

V usage is TRBV6-5 and J usage is TRBJ1-5; D ambiguous. Germline V gene sequence: CDR1 MNHEY, CDR2 SVGAGI. This CDR3 region has 13 residues. The germline V and J ends were trimmed by 0 bases and 5 bases, with 5 bases remaining between them. The CDR3 here is CASSYSWHQPQHF. CDR3 nucleotide sequence: TGTGCCAGCAGTTACTCTTGGCATCAGCCCCAGCATTTT.

The V gene is TRBV5-1, the J gene TRBJ2-3; D uncertain. The CDR3 sequence is 15 residues long. Germline V gives CDR1 SGHRS, CDR2 YFSETQ. V dropped 0 bases and J dropped 0 bases, with 8 bases sitting between them. Here the CDR3 reads CASSLVSISTDTQYF. The CDR3 nucleotides are TGCGCCAGCAGCTTGGTGTCTATTAGCACAGATACGCAGTATTTT.

This chain connects TRBV11-1 to TRBJ1-2; D gene ambiguous. CDR1 is SGHAT, CDR2 FQDESV, per germline (reference sequence). Between the trimmed V and J ends, which lost 3 bases and 3 bases, there was a span of 20 bases. The CDR3 spans 17 residues. CDR3: CASSFPKGGPEDYGYTF. The CDR3 coding sequence is TGTGCCAGCAGCTTCCCCAAGGGCGGGCCGGAGGACTATGGCTACACCTTC.

The CDR3 is CASSNRDRENSDNSPLHF. CDR3 DNA sequence: TGTGCCAGCAGCAACCGGGACAGGGAAAATAGCGATAATTCACCCCTCCACTTT. The rearrangement joins TRBV5-4 to TRBJ1-6; 9 bases are shared with TRBD1. This CDR3 is built from 18 residues. Germline V gene data show CDR1 as SGHNT and CDR2 as YYREEE (reference sequence). The V segment lost 4 bases and the J segment 5 bases; nucleotides outside the gene matches: 13.

This clone was picked up one time. This rearrangement joins TRBV7-9 to TRBJ2-2, with D possibly TRBD2 on 5 matching bases. The length of the CDR3 is 15 residues. V lost 3 bases to trimming and J lost 6 bases, with 14 bases between them. The germline CDR1 and CDR2 sequences are SEHNR and FQNEAQ (reference sequence). CDR3 sequence: CASSFNPGGPGELFF. The CDR3 DNA sequence: TGTGCCAGCAGCTTTAACCCCGGCGGGCCCGGGGAGCTGTTTTTT.

The table lists this clone with a count of one. The rearrangement links TRBV18 to TRBJ2-7; a possible D gene is TRBD1 (7 bases). V lost 3 bases and J lost 3, with 12 bases in between. The CDR3 is made up of 14 amino acids. The germline V gene has CDR1 KGHSH and CDR2 LQKENI. The CDR3: CASSPGGQNYEQYF. The CDR3 nucleotides read TGTGCCAGCTCACCGGGGGGACAGAACTACGAGCAGTACTTC.

The chain employs TRBV5-6 and TRBJ2-7; D gene ambiguous. V was trimmed by 4 bases and J by 0 bases, leaving 14 bases between them. The CDR3 is made up of 15 amino acids. The germline gives CDR1 SGHDT, CDR2 YYEEEE. The CDR3 sequence: CASSPAAYYSYEQYF. Written as DNA, the CDR3 is TGTGCCAGCAGCCCGGCGGCATATTACTCCTACGAGCAGTACTTC. Drawing the rest from reference TRBV5-6 and TRBJ2-7, the complete variable domain is DAGVTQSPTHLIKTRGQQVTLRCSPKSGHDTVSWYQQALGQGPQFIFQYYEEEERQRGNFPDRFSGHQFPNYSSELNVNALLLGDSALYLCASSPAAYYSYEQYFGPGTRLTVT.

In this sample, this clone turned up a few times. The rearrangement uses TRBV2 and TRBJ2-5, with a tentative D call TRBD2 (7 bases). The CDR3 is 12 residues long. The germline V and J ends were trimmed by 7 bases and 3 bases, with 9 bases remaining between them. From germline, CDR1 is SNHLY and CDR2 FYNNEI. The CDR3 sequence: CASKGGEETQYF. The DNA for the CDR3 is TGTGCCAGCAAGGGGGGGGAAGAGACCCAGTACTTC.

The chain links TRBV19 to TRBJ2-7; TRBD2 matches 9 bases. The CDR3 runs to 14 residues. After removal of 9 bases from V and 7 bases from J, the junction contained 13 bases not matched to a gene. The germline V gene has CDR1 LNHDA and CDR2 SQIVND (reference sequence). The CDR3 DNA reads TGTGCCAGCTCCCCATCGCTAGCGGGGCGTGAGCAGTACTTC. This codes for CASSPSLAGREQYF.

The chain couples TRBV4-2 to TRBJ2-7; TRBD2 matches 8 bases. Trimming took 0 bases from V and 4 from J; bases not matched to a gene: 5. The CDR3 loop spans 15 amino acids. Germline assignment: CDR1 LGHNA and CDR2 YNFKEQ. The DNA for the CDR3 is TGTGCCAGCAGCCAAGAGGTAGCGGGAATGTACGAGCAGTACTTC. Its protein product is CASSQEVAGMYEQYF.

The rearrangement joins TRBV7-2 to TRBJ2-1; 7 bases are a match to TRBD2. This CDR3 spans 14 amino acids. Per the germline V gene, CDR1 is SGHTA and CDR2 is FQGNSA. V dropped 3 bases and J dropped 5; count of bases not matched to a gene: 4. The CDR3 nucleotides read TGTGCCAGCAGCTTCCAAAGCGGGGACAATGAGCAGTTCTTC. The encoded protein is CASSFQSGDNEQFF.

The gene calls are TRBV10-3 and TRBJ2-5, with a tentative D call TRBD1 (6 bases). The CDR3 extends over 16 amino acids. The germline gives CDR1 ENHRY, CDR2 SYGVKD. Trimming pared 4 bases from V and 3 bases from J, leaving 18 bases between. CDR3 bases: TGTGCCATCAGTGCACAGGTTATGGGGGCAGAAGAGACCCAGTACTTC. As protein: CAISAQVMGAEETQYF.

This rearrangement joins TRBV6-5 to TRBJ1-1; D is uncertain. The germline gives CDR1 MNHEY, CDR2 SVGAGI. With 2 bases removed from V and 5 bases from J, the gap between germline ends came to 15 bases. The CDR3 has 15 residues. The CDR3 sequence: CASSYRFDRRTEAFF. CDR3 nucleotides: TGTGCCAGCAGTTACCGTTTCGATAGGAGGACTGAAGCTTTCTTT.

This clone occurred a few times. The chain uses TRBV25-1 and TRBJ1-5; D not resolved. The CDR3 totals 16 residues. The V end lost 3 bases, the J end lost 0 bases, and 12 bases lay between the germline ends. The V gene's germline CDR1 is MGHDK and CDR2 SYGVNS. The CDR3 region is CASSEAGRNSNQPQHF. The CDR3 DNA reads as TGTGCCAGCAGTGAGGCAGGAAGAAATAGCAATCAGCCCCAGCATTTT. Full variable domain (remainder filled in from reference TRBV25-1 and TRBJ1-5): EADIYQTPRYLVIGTGKKITLECSQTMGHDKMYWYQQDPGMELHLIHYSYGVNSTEKGDLSSESTVSRIRTEHFPLTLESARPSHTSQYLCASSEAGRNSNQPQHFGDGTRLSIL.

This clone was found once. The CDR3 sequence: CASSLVGAGTGELFF. In DNA, the CDR3 is TGTGCCAGCAGCTTGGTTGGCGCAGGCACCGGGGAGCTGTTTTTT. The genes are TRBV5-4 and TRBJ2-2, with D unresolved. The V and J ends lost 0 bases and 4 bases respectively, with 10 bases between them. The germline gives CDR1 SGHNT, CDR2 YYREEE (reference sequence). The CDR3 consists of 15 residues.

This chain links TRBV10-3 with TRBJ2-5; no definite D call. The germline gives CDR1 ENHRY, CDR2 SYGVKD. The CDR3 totals 13 residues. The germline V and J ends were trimmed by 4 bases and 0 bases, with 6 bases remaining between them. The CDR3 DNA follows: TGTGCCATCAGTGGACAAGACCAAGAGACCCAGTACTTC. Residues: CAISGQDQETQYF.

This rearrangement joins TRBV6-6 to TRBJ2-7; 8 bases align to TRBD1. The CDR3 has 13 residues. The J segment lost 5 bases and the V segment lost 6 bases, leaving 6 bases of the junction unmatched. Per the germline V gene, CDR1 is MNHNY and CDR2 is SVGAGI (reference sequence). DNA of the CDR3: TGTGCCAGCAGCCAAGGGACAGGTGACGAGCAGTACTTC. Protein: CASSQGTGDEQYF.

The chain's CDR3 is CASSLAGGEDTQYF. The CDR3 DNA follows: TGTGCCAGCAGCTTAGCGGGGGGGGAAGATACGCAGTATTTT. The chain has TRBV7-3 and TRBJ2-3; TRBD2 matches at 9 bases. Germline assignment: CDR1 SGHTA and CDR2 FQGTGA. The CDR3 sequence is 14 residues long. The V gene end was trimmed by 2 bases and the J gene end by 5 bases; junction bases not matched to a gene: 2.

The V and J genes are TRBV18 and TRBJ2-7; perhaps TRBD1 as D (5 bases). V gave up 6 bases and J gave up 0 bases, with 9 bases separating them. This CDR3 spans 13 amino acids. Germline-derived CDR1 and CDR2 are KGHSH and LQKENI. This chain's CDR3 is CASSPDISYEQYF. For the CDR3, the DNA is TGTGCCAGCTCGCCGGACATCTCCTACGAGCAGTACTTC.